These 10 T cell receptor beta chains originate from one sample sequenced in a study of blood T cell repertoires in COVID-19. The protocol was immunoSEQ multiplex PCR, while the TCRdb copy is restricted to in-frame clones and leaves out a portion. The profile shows under 200,000 clones, 88% of them singletons. Sequenced input: peripheral blood. The receptors derive from a man aged 35 to 55 with active or convalescent COVID-19.

The chain employs TRBV5-8 and TRBJ2-4; no clear D gene. The germline CDR1 and CDR2 sequences are SGHTS and YDEGEE. The CDR3 extends over 12 amino acids. The V gene lost 9 bases and the J gene lost 0 bases, with 7 bases spanning the gap. The CDR3 is CATGLAKNIQYF. Written as DNA, the CDR3 is TGTGCCACAGGTTTAGCCAAAAACATTCAGTACTTC.

V and J are TRBV10-3 and TRBJ1-5, with 10 bases identical to TRBD1. The germline V gene has CDR1 ENHRY and CDR2 SYGVKD. Germline trimming cut 11 bases from V and 4 bases from J; bases unmatched to any gene: 11. The CDR3 is made up of 15 amino acids. CDR3 nucleotide sequence: TGTGCCGTCTCCGGGACAGGGGAAATAAATCAGCCCCAGCATTTT. This encodes CAVSGTGEINQPQHF.

The chain employs TRBV13 and TRBJ1-6; no clear D gene. The CDR3 is 15 amino acids. Germline CDR1 is PRHDT and CDR2 is FYEKMQ (reference sequence). With 2 bases removed from V and 7 bases from J, the gap between germline ends came to 12 bases. CDR3: CASSLSQYSNSPLHF. In DNA form, the CDR3 reads TGTGCCAGCAGCTTATCCCAGTATTCCAATTCACCCCTCCACTTT. Full variable domain (rest looked up from reference TRBV13 and TRBJ1-6): AAGVIQSPRHLIKEKRETATLKCYPIPRHDTVYWYQQGPGQDPQFLISFYEKMQSDKGSIPDRFSAQQFSDYHSELNMSSLELGDSALYFCASSLSQYSNSPLHFGNGTRLTVT.

This clone has just one count. CDR3 in amino acids: CASSLNGPDPGETQYF. The DNA of the CDR3 is TGTGCCAGCAGCCTAAACGGCCCGGACCCAGGGGAGACCCAGTACTTC. The rearrangement joins TRBV7-2 to TRBJ2-5, with D maybe TRBD1 (5 bases). The CDR3 length is 16 residues. Germline V gene data show CDR1 as SGHTA and CDR2 as FQGNSA. Deletions cut 5 bases from V and 5 bases from J, with 21 bases between.

The genes are TRBV12-5 and TRBJ2-1; D is unclear. Trimming shortened V by 5 bases and J by 1 base, and 9 bases separated the two germline ends. CDR1 and CDR2 from the germline V gene are LGHNT and FRNRAP. The CDR3 totals 14 residues. The CDR3 DNA reads TGTGCTAGTGGTCCAGTGTCTTCCTACAATGAGCAGTTCTTC. As protein: CASGPVSSYNEQFF.

The V gene is TRBV25-1, the J gene TRBJ2-1, with D tentatively TRBD2 (5 bases). The CDR3 length is 15 residues. Germline CDR1 reads MGHDK; CDR2 reads SYGVNS. The V end was cut by 4 bases, the J end by 9 bases, with 19 bases between. In DNA, the CDR3 is TGTGCCAGCAGTGCTCCTGCGGTGAGGGCGGTTGAGCAGTTCTTC. This codes for CASSAPAVRAVEQFF.

This clone was detected only once. The gene calls are TRBV5-6 and TRBJ2-2; a weak D match, TRBD1 (6 bases). This CDR3 comprises 14 residues. The V end was cut by 7 bases, the J end by 7 bases, with 17 bases between. The germline CDR1 and CDR2 sequences are SGHDT and YYEEEE. The CDR3 is CASQEAGAHGELFF. Here the CDR3 DNA reads TGTGCCAGCCAGGAGGCAGGGGCGCACGGGGAGCTGTTTTTT. Complete variable domain (other parts from reference TRBV5-6 and TRBJ2-2): DAGVTQSPTHLIKTRGQQVTLRCSPKSGHDTVSWYQQALGQGPQFIFQYYEEEERQRGNFPDRFSGHQFPNYSSELNVNALLLGDSALYLCASQEAGAHGELFFGEGSRLTVL.

The chain couples TRBV5-1 to TRBJ1-3; no firm D call. Deletions cut 0 bases from V and 0 bases from J, with 10 bases between. Germline V gives CDR1 SGHRS, CDR2 YFSETQ. The CDR3 has 16 amino acids. The CDR3 protein is CASSLDSLGSGNTIYF. CDR3 nucleotides: TGCGCCAGCAGCTTGGACAGTCTTGGCTCTGGAAACACCATATATTTT.

CDR3 sequence (DNA): TGTGCCAGCAGGAGTCGGGACAGGGGACTGCAGCCCCAGCATTTT. This codes for CASRSRDRGLQPQHF. The chain has TRBV6-5 and TRBJ1-5; 10 nucleotides agree with TRBD1. Germline V gives CDR1 MNHEY, CDR2 SVGAGI. The CDR3 consists of 15 residues. The V gene end was trimmed by 6 bases and the J gene end by 7 bases; junction bases not matched to a gene: 9.

This chain joins TRBV7-3 and TRBJ1-3; D is perhaps TRBD1 (5 bases). Germline values: CDR1 SGHTA, CDR2 FQGTGA. Trimming removed 0 bases from V and 0 bases from J, with 15 bases in between. This CDR3 is built from 18 residues. The CDR3 loop reads CASSLTPRGGISGNTIYF. The CDR3 bases are TGTGCCAGCAGCTTAACCCCTCGTGGGGGGATCTCTGGAAACACCATATATTTT.